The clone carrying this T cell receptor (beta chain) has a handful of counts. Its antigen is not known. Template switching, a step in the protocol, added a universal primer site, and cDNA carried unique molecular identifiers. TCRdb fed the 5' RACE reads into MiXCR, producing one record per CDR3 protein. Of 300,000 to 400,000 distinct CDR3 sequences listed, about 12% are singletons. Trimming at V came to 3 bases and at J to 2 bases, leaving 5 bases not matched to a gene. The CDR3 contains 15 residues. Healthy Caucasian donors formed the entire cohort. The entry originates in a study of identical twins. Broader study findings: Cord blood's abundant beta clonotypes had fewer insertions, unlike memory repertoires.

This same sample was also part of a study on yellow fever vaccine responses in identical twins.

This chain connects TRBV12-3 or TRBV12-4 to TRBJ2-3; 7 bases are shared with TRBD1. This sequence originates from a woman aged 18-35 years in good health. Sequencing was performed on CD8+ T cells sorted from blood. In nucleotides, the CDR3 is TGTGCCAGCAGTTTCACAGGGGCAACCACAGATACGCAGTATTTT. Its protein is CASSFTGATTDTQYF.